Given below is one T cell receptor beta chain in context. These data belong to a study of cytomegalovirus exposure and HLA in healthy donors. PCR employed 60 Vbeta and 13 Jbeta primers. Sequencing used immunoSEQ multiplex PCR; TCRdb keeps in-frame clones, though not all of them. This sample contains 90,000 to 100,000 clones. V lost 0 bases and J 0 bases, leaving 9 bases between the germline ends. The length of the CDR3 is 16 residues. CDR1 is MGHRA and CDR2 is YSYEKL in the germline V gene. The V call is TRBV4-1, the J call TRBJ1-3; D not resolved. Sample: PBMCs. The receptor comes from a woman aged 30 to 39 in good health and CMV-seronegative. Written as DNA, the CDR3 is TGCGCCAGCAGCCAAGATCCGGGGAACTCTGGAAACACCATATATTTT. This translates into CASSQDPGNSGNTIYF.